Below, 11 T cell receptor beta chains from the same sample are listed, as sequenced in a study of blood T cell repertoires in COVID-19. TCRdb's copy holds only in-frame clones and misses some; the assay was immunoSEQ multiplex PCR. The sample lists roughly 41,000 clones; 70% to 90% were seen once. Sequenced material: peripheral blood. The source is a man in his 60s with acute or convalescent COVID-19.

The CDR3 DNA sequence: TGTGCCAGCGTGGGACTGCTGAACACCGGGGAGCTGTTTTTT. It translates to CASVGLLNTGELFF. V gene TRBV2 combines with J gene TRBJ2-2; TRBD2 might be the D (6 bases). V shed 8 bases and J shed 1 base, with 11 bases lying between them. The CDR3 contains 14 residues. Germline-derived CDR1 and CDR2 are SNHLY and FYNNEI.

V usage is TRBV29-1 and J usage is TRBJ2-3; maybe TRBD1 (7 bases). The CDR3 length is 13 residues. The V gene's germline CDR1 is SQVTM and CDR2 ANQGSEA. Deletions cut 6 bases from V and 4 bases from J, with 14 bases between. CDR3 bases: TGCAGCGTCGGGGGACAGCGATCAGATACGCAGTATTTT. Translated, it gives CSVGGQRSDTQYF.

The gene calls are TRBV7-2 and TRBJ1-2, with unresolved D. Germline CDR1 and CDR2: SGHTA and FQGNSA. The CDR3 spans 14 residues. Trimming shortened V by 0 bases and J by 2 bases, and 7 bases separated the two germline ends. The CDR3 here is CASSLAPGNYGYTF. CDR3 DNA: TGTGCCAGCAGCTTAGCCCCCGGGAACTATGGCTACACCTTC.

The rearrangement links TRBV11-2 to TRBJ2-2; 13 bases are shared with TRBD2. The ends lost 4 bases at V and 6 bases at J; junction bases unmatched: 11. CDR1 and CDR2 (germline): SGHAT, FQNNGV. This CDR3 region has 18 residues. The CDR3 DNA sequence: TGTGCCAGCAGCTCGCGGACTAGCGGGGGCCCGGTCGCCGGGGAGCTGTTTTTT. This sequence encodes CASSSRTSGGPVAGELFF.

The chain couples TRBV7-3 to TRBJ2-2, with 8 bases lining up with TRBD1. This CDR3 is built from 16 residues. Trimming took 2 bases from V and 7 from J; bases not matched to a gene: 9. Germline lookup yields CDR1 SGHTA and CDR2 FQGTGA. CDR3 in amino acids: CASSLVTGGFGGELFF. The CDR3 DNA sequence: TGTGCCAGCAGCTTAGTTACAGGGGGATTCGGCGGGGAGCTGTTTTTT.

The chain has TRBV5-4 and TRBJ2-1, with 12 bases aligning to TRBD1. V was clipped by 4 bases and J by 7 bases; unmatched bases: 6. The germline CDR1 and CDR2 sequences are SGHNT and YYREEE (reference sequence). The CDR3 runs to 15 residues. CDR3 amino acids: CASSPGTGGRNEQFF. The DNA for the CDR3 is TGTGCCAGCAGCCCGGGGACAGGGGGCCGGAATGAGCAGTTCTTC.

The V call is TRBV6-2 or TRBV6-3, the J call TRBJ2-7; possibly TRBD2 for D (5 bases). Looked up from germline, CDR1 is MNHEY and CDR2 is SVGEGT. Trimming pared 4 bases from V and 7 bases from J, leaving 17 bases between. The length of the CDR3 is 14 residues. CDR3 DNA sequence: TGTGCCAGCAGTTCCAGGTTCCTCTCGGGAGAGCAGTACTTC. Residues: CASSSRFLSGEQYF.

This clone was observed a few times. The gene calls are TRBV1 and TRBJ2-2; the table's D gene call, TRBD2, was not cross checked with the DNA. TRBV1 is classified as a pseudogene. This CDR3 is built from 17 residues. This CDR3 is CTSSQDPSGGYTGELFF. Here the CDR3 DNA reads TGCACCAGCAGCCAAGACCCTAGCGGGGGGTACACCGGGGAGCTGTTTTTT.

The rearrangement uses TRBV9 and TRBJ2-1; 10 bases are shared with TRBD2. Germline V gene data show CDR1 as SGDLS and CDR2 as YYNGEE. V gave up 1 base and J gave up 6 bases; unmatched junction bases: 7. This CDR3 spans 16 amino acids. The CDR3 coding sequence is TGTGCCAGCAGCGTACGGAGCGGGGGGGCAGGCAATGAGCAGTTCTTC. Amino acid sequence: CASSVRSGGAGNEQFF.

The chain is built from TRBV7-2 and TRBJ2-3; 10 nucleotides line up with TRBD1. Germline-derived CDR1 and CDR2 are SGHTA and FQGNSA. V trimming: 1 base; J trimming: 3 bases; junction bases outside the gene matches: 1. CDR3 length: 15 amino acids. In DNA, the CDR3 is TGTGCCAGCAGCTTAGGGGGACAGGGGACAGATACGCAGTATTTT. The encoded protein is CASSLGGQGTDTQYF.

This chain uses TRBV2 with TRBJ1-2; the D gene is possibly TRBD1 (6 bases). CDR3 length: 15 residues. V lost 2 bases, J lost 2 bases, and 12 bases lay in between. The germline gives CDR1 SNHLY, CDR2 FYNNEI. This CDR3 reads CASSEMDSINYGYTF. CDR3 nucleotides: TGTGCCAGCAGTGAAATGGACAGTATAAACTATGGCTACACCTTC.